The rows below give T cell receptor beta chains drawn from one sample of a study of early T cells in non-severe SARS-CoV-2 infection. Using its own MiXCR run on the 5' RACE reads, TCRdb lists one record per CDR3 protein. The data contain 40,000 to 55,000 distinct CDR3 sequences, roughly 9.8% of them singletons. Sequencing was carried out using whole blood. These receptors all stem from an adult who was a healthcare worker with PCR-confirmed SARS-CoV-2 infection or an uninfected control (not recorded which). Each CDR3 is given with its conserved first and last residue. D genes are given only for firm matches. Size is omitted from some rows. Given values are once, few, many or a class for expanded clones.

j_call clone_size d_call v_call cdr3_aa cdr3_nt
TRBJ2-5 many . TRBV14 CASSSSDPGLETQYF TGTGCCAGCAGCTCATCGGACCCAGGATTGGAGACCCAGTACTTC
TRBJ2-7 many TRBD2 TRBV3-1 CASKKGGTYEQYF TGTGCCAGCAAAAAGGGAGGGACCTACGAGCAGTACTTC
TRBJ2-4 many TRBD2 TRBV10-3 CAISEQPGLAGEERAKNIQYF TGTGCCATCAGTGAGCAACCGGGACTAGCGGGTGAGGAGAGGGCCAAAAACATTCAGTACTTC
TRBJ2-1 few . TRBV19 CASSIDRSISYNEQFF TGTGCCAGTAGTATAGATAGGAGTATCTCCTACAATGAGCAGTTCTTC
TRBJ1-2 . . TRBV27 CASSLSRQNYGYTF TGTGCCAGCAGTTTGTCTAGACAGAACTATGGCTACACCTTC
TRBJ2-7 many TRBD1 TRBV14 CASSPRDRGSYEQYF TGTGCCAGCAGCCCCCGGGACAGGGGGTCCTACGAGCAGTACTTC
TRBJ2-7 . TRBD1 TRBV6-5 CASSYSRDRGYEQYF TGTGCCAGCAGTTACTCGAGGGACAGGGGCTACGAGCAGTACTTC
TRBJ1-3 few . TRBV6-5 CASKASGNTIYF TGTGCCAGCAAGGCCTCTGGAAACACCATATATTTT
TRBJ2-5 few TRBD2 TRBV5-1 CASSQASGRETQYF TGCGCCAGCAGCCAGGCTAGCGGGAGAGAGACCCAGTACTTC
TRBJ1-1 . . TRBV28 CASSPAGANTEAFF TGTGCCAGCAGCCCTGCAGGCGCGAACACTGAAGCTTTCTTT
TRBJ1-6 . . TRBV6-5 CASRSSDGYNSPLHF TGTGCCAGCAGATCCTCGGACGGGTATAATTCACCCCTCCACTTT
TRBJ2-1 many . TRBV5-4 CASSSIAGAEYNEQFF TGTGCCAGCAGCTCGATTGCGGGGGCAGAGTACAATGAGCAGTTCTTC
TRBJ2-2 many TRBD2 TRBV27 CASRWGGFTGELFF TGTGCCAGCAGATGGGGGGGGTTCACCGGGGAGCTGTTTTTT
TRBJ1-2 . . TRBV6-1 CAGKREGGTYYGYTF TGTGCCGGAAAAAGGGAGGGGGGCACCTACTATGGCTACACCTTC